This T cell receptor (beta chain) was sequenced for a study of blood T cell repertoires in COVID-19. The repertoire was sequenced with immunoSEQ multiplex PCR; TCRdb's copy has only in-frame clones and lacks some. The sample has tens of thousands of clones, less than 85% seen once. V lost 2 bases and J lost 1, with 5 bases in between. The CDR3 has 13 residues. Per germline, CDR1 MNHEY and CDR2 SVGAGI. The chain joins TRBV6-5 to TRBJ1-1, with no clear D. The clonotype was recovered from a woman of 80 years or more with acute or convalescent COVID-19. Sequencing was performed on peripheral blood. The CDR3 here is CASSYGRNTEAFF. The DNA of the CDR3 is TGTGCCAGCAGTTACGGCAGGAACACTGAAGCTTTCTTT.